This TCR beta chain emerged from a study of blood T cells in healthy people across ages (dated by TCRdb to the mid-2010s). The study in broad terms: In model experiments, roughly one uniquely barcoded TCR beta cDNA molecule per two T cells was captured by template switching. Donors were grouped into four age groups: young (average 16 years), middle-aged (around 39), aged (roughly 62) and long-lived (less than 85). Using deep sequencing normalized with unique cDNA molecular identifiers, the study measured how TCR beta repertoire diversity changes with age. To avoid experimental bias, donors of different ages were spread randomly across the sequencing lanes. The study analyzed two additional independent replicas of 1 million unique cDNA reads from the same blood draw for two donors, one aged 18 to 29 and one aged 80 or older. Study-level results and caveats: There was a strong correlation between observed TCR beta diversity and the percentage of naive T cells measured by flow cytometry. Compared with the aged group, the long-lived group had more naive CD4+ T cells, fewer expanded clones and increased TCR diversity, suggesting age selection. Since profiling was done on bulk unsorted PBMCs, naive and antigen-experienced compartments could not be conclusively compared. As age increased, observed TCR beta diversity per million T cells dropped in a roughly linear way, and a significant reduction was already evident by age 40. Because donor CMV infection status was unknown, age-related changes in expanded clonotypes were potentially confounded. Estimates of total diversity from one million sequenced T cells were regarded as lower bounds and underestimates.

The library was made by 5' RACE. Sequencing instrument: Illumina HiSeq 2500. The second PCR ran for roughly 7 to 11 cycles and used a J-beta primer mix along with a sample-barcoded 5' primer. A unique molecular identifier was introduced onto each TCR beta cDNA molecule by a template-switch 5' adaptor carrying 12 random nucleotides. At least 2.5 million CDR3-containing paired-end reads were obtained from each sample. The Mint cDNA synthesis kit, primed by a TRBC-specific oligonucleotide, was used to synthesize first-strand cDNA from all RNA. Following uracil-DNA glycosylase treatment, all cDNA underwent a first 18-cycle PCR with the universal primers M1SS and BC2_uni_R. In the source study's methods: For normalization, 1 million high-quality reads were randomly selected from each sample, with every read carrying a distinct molecular identifier. Reads sharing molecular identifiers were discarded rather than binned into consensus sequences. MiTCR, set to a Q25 quality threshold and the strictest error-elimination algorithm, was used for CDR3 identification, clonotype clustering and error correction. A nonparametric unseen species model using Euler transformation provided a lower-bound estimate of total TCR beta diversity. TCRdb took the public reads, trimmed them with fastp at Q25, ran MiXCR for clone calling and kept in-frame beta chains. For every CDR3 protein sequence, its rows merge into one entry that carries the most common genes and DNA. The V and J calls reflect TCRdb's pipeline rather than the authors' work. The sample records roughly 1.7 million distinct CDR3 sequences, about 31% of which are singletons. About 11% of the sample comes from the top ten.

The donors were around 39 Caucasian individuals from Russia, aged 6 to 90 years, who were systemically healthy. Ten milliliters of peripheral blood were drawn from each donor into EDTA-treated Vacutainer tubes. Ficoll-Paque density-gradient centrifugation was used to isolate PBMCs, with at least 6.5 million per sample. Total RNA, at least 6 micrograms per sample, was extracted from PBMCs with Trizol reagent. For every donor, an aliquot of PBMCs went through flow cytometry to measure the percentages of naive CD45RAhigh/CD27high T cells. With respect to this clonotype: Its antigen is unknown. There are no base qualities to consult, and no much larger clone falls within one base.

Input material: blood. The clonotype originates from a woman aged 25 to 39 in good health.

The CDR3 reads CASSSRRVNTEAFF. The DNA sequence reads TGTGCCAGCAGTTCACGACGGGTAAACACTGAAGCTTTCTTT. The chain is assembled from TRBV12-3 or TRBV12-4 and TRBJ1-1; no D segment can be confidently identified. Cut back by 4 bases and 2 bases, the V and J ends lie 11 bases apart. Inclusive of the bounding cysteine and phenylalanine, the CDR3 is 14 residues long. The entry retains the CDR3 DNA only, 42 bases that are in frame from base 1.